The clone carrying this T cell receptor beta chain came up once. The data belong to a study of blood T cell repertoires in COVID-19. About the study: Samples representing acute and convalescent COVID-19 were sourced from the United States, Italy and Spain. From T cells, B-cell-depleted T cells, or PBMCs came the material, which was cDNA or gDNA.

The CDR3 is 10 amino acids. V lost 6 bases to trimming and J lost 14 bases; unmatched junction nucleotides: 1. Germline assignment: CDR1 SNHLY and CDR2 FYNNEI. Per the original methods: Amplification with reference gene primers provided the estimates of nucleated cell counts. Sequencing used immunoSEQ multiplex PCR; TCRdb keeps in-frame clones, though not all of them. Clone size and V and J calls were adopted from that table, with D and trimming inferred from the DNA. This table holds some 200,000 clones, around 81% found once. Source material: peripheral blood. The source is an older woman with acute or convalescent COVID-19. The chain combines TRBV2 with TRBJ2-1; TRBD1 agrees at 10 bases. The CDR3 DNA reads TGTGCCAGCAGCGGGACAGGGGAGTTCTTC. This encodes CASSGTGEFF.